The T cell receptor (beta chain) described here comes from a study of CXCR3-negative and CXCR3-positive naive CD8 T cells. Turning to the study itself: Cumulative TRB read yield was approximately 135 million, averaging about 1.5 +/- 0.3 million per library. Study-level findings and limits: CD5 surface expression was similar among naive subsets, and TCR strength was estimated by inference from TRB CDR3 properties. Naive CXCR3-positive and CXCR3-negative cells shared similar TRBV-TRBJ usage, unlike memory cells.

Per the germline V gene, CDR1 is SGHKS and CDR2 is YYEKEE (reference sequence). This CDR3 is 18 amino acids long. A word on this clonotype: Its antigen is not known.

Researchers reported sorting every CD8+ T cell subset in triplicate, 300,000 or so cells per sort. With UMI labels, 5' RACE was used to prepare the TRB cDNA libraries. TCRdb reanalyzed the 5' RACE reads and collapses them to one entry per CDR3 protein, without DNA. In total, the table holds 56,000 or so distinct CDR3 sequences. Sequenced sample: memory CD8+ T cells from blood. The clonotype originates from a human donor in good health. Some clones in this sample may be carry-over from other donors' samples. The V call is TRBV5-5, the J call TRBJ2-2; TCRdb calls TRBD2, which cannot be checked without DNA. The CDR3: CASSLRLAGAPNTGELFF.